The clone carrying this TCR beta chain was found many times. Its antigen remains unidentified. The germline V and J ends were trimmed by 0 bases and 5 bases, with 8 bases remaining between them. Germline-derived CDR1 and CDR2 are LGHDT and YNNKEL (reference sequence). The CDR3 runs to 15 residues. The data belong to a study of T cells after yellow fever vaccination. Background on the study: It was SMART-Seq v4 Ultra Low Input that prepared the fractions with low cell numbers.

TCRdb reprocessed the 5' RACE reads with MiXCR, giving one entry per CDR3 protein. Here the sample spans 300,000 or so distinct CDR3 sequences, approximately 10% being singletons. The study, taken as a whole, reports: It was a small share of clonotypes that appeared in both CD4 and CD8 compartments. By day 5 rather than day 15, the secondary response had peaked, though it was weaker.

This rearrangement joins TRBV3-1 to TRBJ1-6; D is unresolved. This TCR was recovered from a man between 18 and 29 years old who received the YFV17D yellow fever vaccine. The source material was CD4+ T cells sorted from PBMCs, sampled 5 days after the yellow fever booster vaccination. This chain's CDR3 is CASSQEDLDNSPLHF. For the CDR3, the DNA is TGTGCCAGCAGCCAAGAGGACCTGGATAATTCACCCCTCCACTTT. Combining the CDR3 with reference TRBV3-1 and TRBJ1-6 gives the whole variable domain DTAVSQTPKYLVTQMGNDKSIKCEQNLGHDTMYWYKQDSKKFLKIMFSYNNKELIINETVPNRFSPKSPDKAHLNLHINSLELGDSAVYFCASSQEDLDNSPLHFGNGTRLTVT.